The 30 T cell receptor beta chains reported below all come from one sample, sequenced in a study of T cell responses to AZD1222 COVID-19 vaccine. Assay: immunoSEQ multiplex PCR; the TCRdb copy retains only in-frame clones and omits some. The sample consists of tens of thousands of clones, over 60% of them appearing once. The source was peripheral blood, collected 28 days after the second dose of the MenACWY control vaccine. All receptors come from an adult who received the MenACWY meningococcal vaccine as a control.

The chain links TRBV5-4 to TRBJ2-3; 8 nucleotides agree with TRBD2. The CDR3 loop spans 16 amino acids. Looked up from germline, CDR1 is SGHNT and CDR2 is YYREEE (reference sequence). J was trimmed by 2 bases and V by 7 bases; bases with no gene match: 12. This CDR3 is CASRPELADITDTQYF. The CDR3 DNA reads TGTGCCAGCCGCCCGGAACTAGCGGATATCACAGATACGCAGTATTTT.

The chain recombines TRBV28 with TRBJ1-6, with D perhaps TRBD1 (6 bases). The V gene lost 6 bases and the J gene lost 7 bases, with 10 bases spanning the gap. Germline V lookup: CDR1 MDHEN, CDR2 SYDVKM. The CDR3 has 13 residues. The CDR3 sequence is CASRGARNSPLHF. CDR3 in DNA: TGTGCCAGCAGGGGGGCGCGCAATTCACCCCTCCACTTT. The full variable domain, rest sourced from reference TRBV28 and TRBJ1-6, is DVKVTQSSRYLVKRTGEKVFLECVQDMDHENMFWYRQDPGLGLRLIYFSYDVKMKEKGDIPEGYSVSREKKERFSLILESASTNQTSMYLCASRGARNSPLHFGNGTRLTVT.

CDR3 nucleotide sequence: TGTGCCAGCAAAGGGGGACAAATCACCGGGGAGCTGTTTTTT. It codes for CASKGGQITGELFF. V gene TRBV28 combines with J gene TRBJ2-2, with D perhaps TRBD1 (6 bases). The germline V gene encodes CDR1 MDHEN and CDR2 SYDVKM. The ends were cut back, 7 bases at V and 4 bases at J, with 13 bases in the middle. The CDR3 covers 14 residues.

The chain joins TRBV6-5 to TRBJ1-2; D is ambiguous. V was cut by 5 bases and J by 4 bases, with 17 bases left in between. CDR1 and CDR2 (germline): MNHEY, SVGAGI. This CDR3 region has 15 residues. Here the CDR3 DNA reads TGTGCCAGCAGTCCCCGGGCCCTGGCCCGCTATGGCTACACCTTC. Translated, it gives CASSPRALARYGYTF.

This rearrangement joins TRBV7-9 to TRBJ1-2; a possible D gene is TRBD1 (6 bases). Deletions cut 8 bases from V and 7 bases from J, with 14 bases between. Looked up from germline, CDR1 is SEHNR and CDR2 is FQNEAQ (reference sequence). CDR3 size: 12 residues. The CDR3 nucleotides read TGTGCCAGCTCCCCGAACAGGGTTGGCTACACCTTC. Translation gives CASSPNRVGYTF.

This chain joins TRBV19 and TRBJ2-7; D not resolved. The CDR3 covers 13 residues. Between the trimmed V and J ends, which lost 3 bases and 1 base, there was a span of 7 bases. The germline V gene has CDR1 LNHDA and CDR2 SQIVND (reference sequence). CDR3 DNA sequence: TGTGCCAGTAGTATCCCTGGTTCCTACGAGCAGTACTTC. Residues: CASSIPGSYEQYF.

This chain links TRBV12-3 or TRBV12-4 with TRBJ1-1; D gene uncertain. V lost 6 bases and J lost 7, with 9 bases in between. The CDR3 runs to 11 residues. CDR3 loop: CASSDRFEAFF. DNA of the CDR3: TGTGCCAGCAGCGACCGGTTTGAAGCTTTCTTT.

CDR3 bases: TGTGCCAGCAGTGACGGGGGGGTTTACGAGCAGTACTTC. This translates into CASSDGGVYEQYF. V and J are TRBV6-1 and TRBJ2-7, with 8 bases matching TRBD2. Germline V gene sequence: CDR1 MNHNS, CDR2 SASEGT. The CDR3 contains 13 residues. The junction had 2 bases not matched to a gene; V was cut back by 3 bases and J by 4 bases.

This clone was found many times. The chain joins TRBV28 to TRBJ2-3; D remains ambiguous. Germline V CDR1 and CDR2: MDHEN, SYDVKM. The CDR3 length is 14 residues. V was pared by 3 bases and J by 1 base, with 8 bases between. CDR3 sequence reads: CASSFLSGTDTQYF. In nucleotides, the CDR3 is TGTGCCAGCAGTTTCCTCAGTGGCACAGATACGCAGTATTTT.

In nucleotides, the CDR3 is TGTGCCAGCAGCTTAGAAGGGGGCGGAAACACCGGGGAGCTGTTTTTT. This translates into CASSLEGGGNTGELFF. The gene calls are TRBV7-2 and TRBJ2-2; TRBD1 matches 7 bases. J gave up 2 bases and V 1 base, and 4 bases lay outside the gene matches. Germline-derived CDR1 and CDR2 are SGHTA and FQGNSA. CDR3 length equals 16 residues.

The chain links TRBV28 to TRBJ1-4, with 10 bases lining up with TRBD1. This CDR3 region has 15 residues. Germline V lookup: CDR1 MDHEN, CDR2 SYDVKM. Germline trimming cut 4 bases from V and 4 bases from J; bases unmatched to any gene: 3. Here the CDR3 reads CASSSRTGGNEKLFF. The CDR3 DNA follows: TGTGCCAGCAGTTCACGGACAGGGGGTAATGAAAAACTGTTTTTT.

This chain connects TRBV7-3 to TRBJ1-1; unclear D gene. The germline CDR1 and CDR2 sequences are SGHTA and FQGTGA. V lost 6 bases and J lost 3, with 14 bases in between. There are 14 residues in the CDR3. DNA for the CDR3: TGTGCCAGCAGGGAGTCTCCCGGGGACACTGAAGCTTTCTTT. Its translation: CASRESPGDTEAFF.

The gene calls are TRBV6-1 and TRBJ2-1; 10 bases map to TRBD2. This CDR3 comprises 17 residues. Losses at the gene ends were 0 bases for V and 5 bases for J; bases not matched to a gene: 7. Per the germline V gene, CDR1 is MNHNS and CDR2 is SASEGT. In DNA form, the CDR3 reads TGTGCCAGCAGTGAAGCCCTGGCTAGCGGGAGCGACAATGAGCAGTTCTTC. This sequence encodes CASSEALASGSDNEQFF.

V gene TRBV7-2 combines with J gene TRBJ2-3; D may be TRBD1 (6 bases). Germline V lookup: CDR1 SGHTA, CDR2 FQGNSA. V was trimmed by 5 bases and J by 0 bases, leaving 12 bases between them. This CDR3 contains 15 residues. CDR3 loop: CASSGQFSSTDTQYF. The CDR3 bases are TGTGCCAGCAGCGGACAGTTCTCTAGCACAGATACGCAGTATTTT.

This chain links TRBV28 with TRBJ1-2, with 9 nucleotides matching TRBD1. With 6 bases clipped from V and 10 bases from J, the junction kept 9 bases outside the gene matches. The CDR3 totals 13 residues. The germline gives CDR1 MDHEN, CDR2 SYDVKM. As DNA, the CDR3 is TGTGCCAGCAGCCCACAGGGGGCGATCCCCTACACCTTC. Its translation: CASSPQGAIPYTF.

The rearrangement uses TRBV9 and TRBJ2-3; 11 bases align to TRBD2. After removal of 4 bases from V and 1 base from J, the junction contained 2 bases not matched to a gene. The germline V gene has CDR1 SGDLS and CDR2 YYNGEE. CDR3 size: 15 residues. CDR3: CASSPLAGGTDTQYF. The CDR3, as DNA: TGTGCCAGCAGCCCACTAGCGGGGGGCACAGATACGCAGTATTTT.

V usage is TRBV19 and J usage is TRBJ1-5; TRBD1 might be the D (5 bases). The CDR3 has 16 residues. Germline CDR1 LNHDA, CDR2 SQIVND (reference sequence). V was trimmed by 5 bases and J by 2 bases, leaving 16 bases between them. CDR3: CASSAWDFGGNQPQHF. Written as DNA, the CDR3 is TGTGCCAGTAGTGCTTGGGACTTTGGGGGCAATCAGCCCCAGCATTTT. Combining the CDR3 with reference TRBV19 and TRBJ1-5 gives the whole variable domain DGGITQSPKYLFRKEGQNVTLSCEQNLNHDAMYWYRQDPGQGLRLIYYSQIVNDFQKGDIAEGYSVSREKKESFPLTVTSAQKNPTAFYLCASSAWDFGGNQPQHFGDGTRLSIL.

This rearrangement joins TRBV10-2 to TRBJ2-2; D is unresolved. Between the trimmed V and J ends, which lost 0 bases and 4 bases, there was a span of 15 bases. Germline V gene data show CDR1 as WSHSY and CDR2 as SAAADI. This CDR3 is 17 amino acids long. The CDR3 sequence is CASSESLRLHGTGELFF. In DNA, the CDR3 is TGCGCCAGCAGTGAGTCGTTGCGACTTCATGGCACCGGGGAGCTGTTTTTT.

This chain connects TRBV9 to TRBJ2-7; D gene unclear. This CDR3 spans 15 amino acids. Trimming cost V 0 bases and J 0 bases, with 10 bases left between them. The V gene's germline CDR1 is SGDLS and CDR2 YYNGEE. The CDR3 here is CASSVDVFHSYEQYF. As DNA, the CDR3 is TGTGCCAGCAGCGTAGATGTGTTTCACTCCTACGAGCAGTACTTC. Full variable domain (rest looked up from reference TRBV9 and TRBJ2-7): DSGVTQTPKHLITATGQRVTLRCSPRSGDLSVYWYQQSLDQGLQFLIQYYNGEERAKGNILERFSAQQFPDLHSELNLSSLELGDSALYFCASSVDVFHSYEQYFGPGTRLTVT.

J is TRBJ1-2 and V is TRBV6-1; no reliable D call. Deletions cut 3 bases from V and 5 bases from J, with 13 bases between. Germline V gives CDR1 MNHNS, CDR2 SASEGT. This CDR3 contains 14 residues. The CDR3 sequence: CASSDQAAWYGYTF. The DNA for the CDR3 is TGTGCCAGCAGTGACCAGGCTGCTTGGTATGGCTACACCTTC.

This clone appeared a single time. The chain uses TRBV13 and TRBJ2-7, with 12 bases identical to TRBD2. J was trimmed by 3 bases and V by 0 bases; bases with no gene match: 3. This CDR3 has 16 residues. Germline V CDR1 and CDR2: PRHDT, FYEKMQ (reference sequence). CDR3 bases: TGTGCCAGCAGCTTAGGGCTAGCGGGAGGGTACTACGAGCAGTACTTC. It specifies CASSLGLAGGYYEQYF.

The gene calls are TRBV7-9 and TRBJ2-1; the match to TRBD2 covers 8 bases. CDR1 is SEHNR, CDR2 FQNEAQ, per germline (reference sequence). There are 15 residues in the CDR3. V trimming: 0 bases; J trimming: 5 bases; junction bases outside the gene matches: 3. CDR3 amino acids: CASSLAAGVNNEQFF. The DNA for the CDR3 is TGTGCCAGCAGCTTAGCAGCGGGGGTGAACAATGAGCAGTTCTTC.

The rearrangement uses TRBV14 and TRBJ2-7, with 7 bases identical to TRBD1. The CDR3 runs 11 residues. Germline-derived CDR1 and CDR2 are SGHDN and FVKESK. The ends lost 5 bases at V and 13 bases at J; junction bases unmatched: 8. The CDR3 DNA is TGTGCCAGCAGCGATAGGGGGCTAGAATACTTC. It yields the protein CASSDRGLEYF.

The rearrangement links TRBV4-2 to TRBJ2-1; 9 bases align to TRBD2. The CDR3 extends over 17 amino acids. The germline V gene has CDR1 LGHNA and CDR2 YNFKEQ. V gave up 0 bases and J gave up 5 bases; unmatched junction bases: 8. CDR3 protein: CASSQDPETSGHNEQFF. The CDR3 coding sequence is TGTGCCAGCAGCCAAGATCCGGAGACTAGCGGCCACAATGAGCAGTTCTTC.

The gene calls are TRBV10-3 and TRBJ1-3; 8 bases are a match to TRBD1. CDR1 is ENHRY, CDR2 SYGVKD, per germline. With 11 bases clipped from V and 3 bases from J, the junction kept 9 bases outside the gene matches. This CDR3 has 14 residues. CDR3 sequence reads: CAAATGGIGNTIYF. The CDR3 DNA reads TGTGCCGCAGCAACAGGGGGAATTGGAAACACCATATATTTT.

The gene calls are TRBV27 and TRBJ1-4; possible D gene TRBD1, 6 bases. Germline CDR1 is MNHEY and CDR2 is SMNVEV (reference sequence). This CDR3 has 15 residues. Trimming pared 5 bases from V and 7 bases from J, leaving 17 bases between. The CDR3 coding sequence is TGTGCCAGCAGTCCCGCCGGGACACCAGGTGAAAAACTGTTTTTT. As protein: CASSPAGTPGEKLFF.

The chain carries TRBV6-2 or TRBV6-3 and TRBJ2-1; 13 bases agree with TRBD2. CDR1 and CDR2 (germline): MNHEY, SVGEGT. The CDR3 length is 15 residues. The trim removed 5 bases at V and 9 bases at J, leaving 7 bases unmatched. The CDR3 sequence is CASSGGLAGVSEQFF. The CDR3 DNA reads TGTGCCAGCAGTGGAGGACTAGCGGGAGTGAGTGAGCAGTTCTTC.

The chain combines TRBV4-3 with TRBJ1-2; no clear D gene. CDR3 length: 14 residues. Trimming stripped 0 bases from V and 4 bases from J, with 9 bases between. The germline gives CDR1 LGHNA, CDR2 YSLEER. CDR3 sequence reads: CASSQDLAGYGYTF. As DNA, the CDR3 is TGCGCCAGCAGCCAAGATTTGGCCGGCTATGGCTACACCTTC.

The rearrangement uses TRBV20-1 and TRBJ2-1, with a possible D match to TRBD1 (6 bases). Germline V gene lookup returns CDR1 DFQATT and CDR2 SNEGSKA (reference sequence). Trimming pared 3 bases from V and 6 bases from J, leaving 15 bases between. The CDR3 is made up of 14 amino acids. For the CDR3, the DNA is TGCAGTGCTAGTGGGCAGGGGATCGGCAATGAGCAGTTCTTC. Translating it yields CSASGQGIGNEQFF.

The rearrangement links TRBV19 to TRBJ2-1; D remains unclear. The CDR3 runs to 12 residues. Trimming stripped 3 bases from V and 7 bases from J, with 7 bases between. Germline V gives CDR1 LNHDA, CDR2 SQIVND (reference sequence). CDR3 sequence: CASSMFGNEQFF. The DNA of the CDR3 is TGTGCCAGTAGTATGTTCGGGAATGAGCAGTTCTTC.